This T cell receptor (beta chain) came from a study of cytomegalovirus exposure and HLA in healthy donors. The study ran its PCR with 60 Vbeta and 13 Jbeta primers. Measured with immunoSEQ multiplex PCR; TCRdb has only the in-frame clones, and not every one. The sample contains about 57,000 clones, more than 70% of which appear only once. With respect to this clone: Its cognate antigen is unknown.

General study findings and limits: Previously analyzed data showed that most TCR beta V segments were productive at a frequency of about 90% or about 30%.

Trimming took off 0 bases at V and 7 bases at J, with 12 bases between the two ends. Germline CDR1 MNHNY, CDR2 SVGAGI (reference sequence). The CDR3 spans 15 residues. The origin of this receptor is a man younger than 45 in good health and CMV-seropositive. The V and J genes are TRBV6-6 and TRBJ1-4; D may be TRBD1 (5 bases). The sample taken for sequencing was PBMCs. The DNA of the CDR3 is TGTGCCAGCAGTTACTCCCAGGGTGGCGGTGAAAAACTGTTTTTT. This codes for CASSYSQGGGEKLFF.